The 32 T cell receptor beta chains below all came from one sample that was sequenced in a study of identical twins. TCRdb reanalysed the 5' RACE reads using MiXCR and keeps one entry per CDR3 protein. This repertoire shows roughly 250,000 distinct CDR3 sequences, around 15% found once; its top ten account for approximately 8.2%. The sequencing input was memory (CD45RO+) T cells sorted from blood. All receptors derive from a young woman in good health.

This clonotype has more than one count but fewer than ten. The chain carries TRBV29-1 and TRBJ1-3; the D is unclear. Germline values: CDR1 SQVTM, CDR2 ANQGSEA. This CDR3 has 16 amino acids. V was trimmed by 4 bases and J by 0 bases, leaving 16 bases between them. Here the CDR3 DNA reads TGCAGCGTTGCACCCCACGGGGATTTCTCTGGAAACACCATATATTTT. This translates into CSVAPHGDFSGNTIYF.

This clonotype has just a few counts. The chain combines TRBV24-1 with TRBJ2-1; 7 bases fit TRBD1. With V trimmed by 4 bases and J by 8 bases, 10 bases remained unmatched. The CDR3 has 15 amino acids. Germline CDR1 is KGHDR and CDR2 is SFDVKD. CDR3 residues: CATSDQGQSIHEQFF. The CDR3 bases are TGTGCCACCAGTGACCAGGGACAGAGCATTCATGAGCAGTTCTTC.

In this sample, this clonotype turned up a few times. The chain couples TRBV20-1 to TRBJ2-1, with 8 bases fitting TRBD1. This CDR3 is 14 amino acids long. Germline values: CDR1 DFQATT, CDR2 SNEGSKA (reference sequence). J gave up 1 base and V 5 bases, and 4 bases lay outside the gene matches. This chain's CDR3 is CSALDRGSYNEQFF. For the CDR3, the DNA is TGCAGTGCTCTTGACAGGGGATCCTACAATGAGCAGTTCTTC.

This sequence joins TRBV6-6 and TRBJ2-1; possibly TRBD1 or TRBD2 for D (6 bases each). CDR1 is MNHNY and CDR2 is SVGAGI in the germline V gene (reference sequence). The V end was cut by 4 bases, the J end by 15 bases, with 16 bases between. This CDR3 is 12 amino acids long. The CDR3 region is CASSSGRDIVFF. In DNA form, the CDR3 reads TGTGCCAGCAGTTCCGGGCGGGACATTGTGTTCTTC.

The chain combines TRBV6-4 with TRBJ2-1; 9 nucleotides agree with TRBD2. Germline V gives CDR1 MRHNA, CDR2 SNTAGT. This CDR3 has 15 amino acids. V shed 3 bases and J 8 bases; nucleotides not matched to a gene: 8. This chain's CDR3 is CASSDGAGGPYEQFF. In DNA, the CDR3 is TGTGCCAGCAGTGATGGCGCGGGGGGGCCCTATGAGCAGTTCTTC.

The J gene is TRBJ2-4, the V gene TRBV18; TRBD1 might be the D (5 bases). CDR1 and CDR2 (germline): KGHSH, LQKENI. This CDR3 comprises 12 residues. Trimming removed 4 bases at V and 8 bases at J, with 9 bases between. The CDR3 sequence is CASSLGADIQYF. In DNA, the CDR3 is TGTGCCAGCTCACTTGGGGCAGACATTCAGTACTTC.

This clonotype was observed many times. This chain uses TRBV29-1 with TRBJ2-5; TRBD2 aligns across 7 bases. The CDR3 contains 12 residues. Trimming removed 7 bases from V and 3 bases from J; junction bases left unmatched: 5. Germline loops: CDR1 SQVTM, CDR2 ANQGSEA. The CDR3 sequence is CSAGTIEETQYF. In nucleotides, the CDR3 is TGCAGCGCGGGGACTATTGAAGAGACCCAGTACTTC.

CDR3 protein: CSAGSGTGINEQYF. The CDR3 DNA follows: TGCAGTGCAGGGTCCGGGACAGGGATCAACGAGCAGTACTTC. The chain uses TRBV20-1 and TRBJ2-7; 9 nucleotides align to TRBD1. The V and J ends lost 6 bases and 5 bases, in that order; junction bases with no gene match: 11. Germline CDR1 DFQATT, CDR2 SNEGSKA (reference sequence). The CDR3 extends over 14 amino acids.

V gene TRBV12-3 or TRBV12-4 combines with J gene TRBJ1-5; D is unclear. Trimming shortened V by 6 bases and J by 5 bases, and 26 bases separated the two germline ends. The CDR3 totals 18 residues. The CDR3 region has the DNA TGTGCCAGCAGCCGCCCGTCGGCCGCGTTTAGTTGGGATCAGCCCCAGCATTTT. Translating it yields CASSRPSAAFSWDQPQHF.

CDR3 residues: CASSLDPGNSGNEQFF. CDR3 nucleotide sequence: TGTGCCAGCAGCTTAGATCCAGGGAATAGTGGCAATGAGCAGTTCTTC. V gene TRBV11-2 combines with J gene TRBJ2-1; D is possibly TRBD1 (5 bases). Trimming pared 0 bases from V and 6 bases from J, leaving 15 bases between. The CDR3 sequence is 16 residues long. Germline CDR1 and CDR2: SGHAT and FQNNGV. Using reference TRBV11-2 and TRBJ2-1 for the parts outside the CDR3, the full variable domain is EAGVAQSPRYKIIEKRQSVAFWCNPISGHATLYWYQQILGQGPKLLIQFQNNGVVDDSQLPKDRFSAERLKGVDSTLKIQPAKLEDSAVYLCASSLDPGNSGNEQFFGPGTRLTVL.

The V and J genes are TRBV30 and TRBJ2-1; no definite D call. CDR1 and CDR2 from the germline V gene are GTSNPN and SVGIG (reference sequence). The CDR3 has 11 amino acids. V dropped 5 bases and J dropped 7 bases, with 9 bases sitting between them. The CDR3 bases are TGTGCCTGGGCCCGGGTGAATGAGCAGTTCTTC. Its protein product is CAWARVNEQFF.

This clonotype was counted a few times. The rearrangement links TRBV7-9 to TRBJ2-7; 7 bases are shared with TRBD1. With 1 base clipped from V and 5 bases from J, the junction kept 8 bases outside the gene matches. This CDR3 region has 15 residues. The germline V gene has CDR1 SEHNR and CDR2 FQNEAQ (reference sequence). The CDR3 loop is CASSLVRDSRDEQYF. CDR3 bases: TGTGCCAGCAGCTTAGTTAGGGACAGTAGGGACGAGCAGTACTTC.

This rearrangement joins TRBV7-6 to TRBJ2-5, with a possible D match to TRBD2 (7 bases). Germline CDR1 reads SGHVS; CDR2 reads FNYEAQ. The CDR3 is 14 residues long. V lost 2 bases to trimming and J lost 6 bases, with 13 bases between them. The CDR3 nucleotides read TGTGCCAGCAGCTTACCAGAGGGGGGGAAGACCCAGTACTTC. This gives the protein CASSLPEGGKTQYF.

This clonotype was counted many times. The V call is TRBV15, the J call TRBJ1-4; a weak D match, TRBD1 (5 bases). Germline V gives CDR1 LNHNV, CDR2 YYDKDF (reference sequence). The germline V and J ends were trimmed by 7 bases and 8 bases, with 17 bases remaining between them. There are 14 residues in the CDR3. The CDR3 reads CATTSPSGGEKLFF. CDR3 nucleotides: TGTGCCACCACCTCTCCATCCGGGGGAGAAAAACTGTTTTTT.

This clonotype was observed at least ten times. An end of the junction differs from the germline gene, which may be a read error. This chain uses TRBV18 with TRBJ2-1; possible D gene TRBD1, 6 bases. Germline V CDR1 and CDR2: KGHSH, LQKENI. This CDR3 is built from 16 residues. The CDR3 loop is CASSPQQGGGINEQFF. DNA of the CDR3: TGTGCCAGCTCGCCACAACAGGGTGGTGGGATCAATGAGCAGTTCTTC.

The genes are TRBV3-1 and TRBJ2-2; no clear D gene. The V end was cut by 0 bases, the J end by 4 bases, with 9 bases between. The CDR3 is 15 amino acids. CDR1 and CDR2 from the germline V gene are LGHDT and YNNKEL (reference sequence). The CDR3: CASSQEGRVTGELFF. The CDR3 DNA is TGTGCCAGCAGCCAAGAGGGAAGGGTCACCGGGGAGCTGTTTTTT.

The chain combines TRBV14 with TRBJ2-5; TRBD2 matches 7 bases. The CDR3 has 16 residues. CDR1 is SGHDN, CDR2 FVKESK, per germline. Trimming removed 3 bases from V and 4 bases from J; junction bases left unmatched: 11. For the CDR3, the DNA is TGTGCCAGCAGCCACGATATTAGCGGGTGGGGAGAGACCCAGTACTTC. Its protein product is CASSHDISGWGETQYF. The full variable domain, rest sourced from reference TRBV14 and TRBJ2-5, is EAGVTQFPSHSVIEKGQTVTLRCDPISGHDNLYWYRRVMGKEIKFLLHFVKESKQDESGMPNNRFLAERTGGTYSTLKVQPAELEDSGVYFCASSHDISGWGETQYFGPGTRLLVL.

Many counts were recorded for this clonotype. CDR3 region: CASSQDRASTEAFF. The CDR3 DNA is TGCGCCAGCAGCCAAGACAGGGCTAGCACTGAAGCTTTCTTT. The rearrangement links TRBV4-3 to TRBJ1-1; the D gene is possibly TRBD1 (5 bases). Germline V lookup: CDR1 LGHNA, CDR2 YSLEER. The length of the CDR3 is 14 residues. With 0 bases removed from V and 4 bases from J, the gap between germline ends came to 9 bases.

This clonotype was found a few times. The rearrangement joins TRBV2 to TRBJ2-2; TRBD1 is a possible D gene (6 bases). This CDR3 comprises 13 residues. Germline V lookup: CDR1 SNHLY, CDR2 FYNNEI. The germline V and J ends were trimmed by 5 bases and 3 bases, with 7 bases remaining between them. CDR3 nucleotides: TGTGCCAGCAGTTGGACAGACACCGGGGAGCTGTTTTTT. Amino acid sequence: CASSWTDTGELFF.

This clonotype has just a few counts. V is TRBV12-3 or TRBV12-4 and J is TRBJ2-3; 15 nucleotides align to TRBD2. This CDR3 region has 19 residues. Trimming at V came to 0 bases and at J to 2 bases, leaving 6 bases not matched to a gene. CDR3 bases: TGTGCCAGCAGTTTAGCGCCAGGACTAGCGGGAGGGATCACAGATACGCAGTATTTT. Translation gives CASSLAPGLAGGITDTQYF.

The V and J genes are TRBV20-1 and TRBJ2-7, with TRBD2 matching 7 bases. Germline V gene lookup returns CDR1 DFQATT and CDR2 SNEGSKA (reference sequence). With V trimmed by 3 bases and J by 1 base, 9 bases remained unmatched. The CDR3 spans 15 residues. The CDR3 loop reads CSASPGRGSSYEQYF. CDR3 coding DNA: TGCAGTGCTAGCCCAGGGCGCGGGAGTTCCTACGAGCAGTACTTC.

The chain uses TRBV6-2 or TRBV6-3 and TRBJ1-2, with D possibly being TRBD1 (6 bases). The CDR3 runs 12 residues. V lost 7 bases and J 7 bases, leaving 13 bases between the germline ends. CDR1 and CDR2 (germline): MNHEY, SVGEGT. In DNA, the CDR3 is TGTGCCAGCACCCTCGGACAGACTGGCTACACCTTC. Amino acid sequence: CASTLGQTGYTF.

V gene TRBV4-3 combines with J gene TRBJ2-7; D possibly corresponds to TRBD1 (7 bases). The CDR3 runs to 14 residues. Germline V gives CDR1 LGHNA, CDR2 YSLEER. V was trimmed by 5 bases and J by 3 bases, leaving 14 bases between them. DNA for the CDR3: TGCGCCAGCAGCTTAGCGGCAGGGGGCTACGAGCAGTACTTC. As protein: CASSLAAGGYEQYF.

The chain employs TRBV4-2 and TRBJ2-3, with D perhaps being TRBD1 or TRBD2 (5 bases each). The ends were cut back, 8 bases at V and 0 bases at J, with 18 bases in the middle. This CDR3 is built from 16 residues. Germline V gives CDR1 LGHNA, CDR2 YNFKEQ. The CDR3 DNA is TGTGCCAGCGGTTCCTCCGGGGCTCCTAGCACAGATACGCAGTATTTT. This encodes CASGSSGAPSTDTQYF.

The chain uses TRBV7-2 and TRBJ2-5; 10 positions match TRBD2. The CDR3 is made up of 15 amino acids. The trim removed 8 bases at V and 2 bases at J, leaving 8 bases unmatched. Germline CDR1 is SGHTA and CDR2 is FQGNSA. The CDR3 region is CASAQREGSQETQYF. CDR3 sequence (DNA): TGTGCCAGCGCTCAGCGGGAGGGCTCACAAGAGACCCAGTACTTC.

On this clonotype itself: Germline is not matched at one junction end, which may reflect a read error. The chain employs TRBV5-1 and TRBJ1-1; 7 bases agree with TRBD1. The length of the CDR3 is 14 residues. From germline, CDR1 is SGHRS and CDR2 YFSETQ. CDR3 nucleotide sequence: TGTGCCAGCAGCATGACAGGGCTCAACACTGAAGCTTTCTTT. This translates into CASSMTGLNTEAFF.

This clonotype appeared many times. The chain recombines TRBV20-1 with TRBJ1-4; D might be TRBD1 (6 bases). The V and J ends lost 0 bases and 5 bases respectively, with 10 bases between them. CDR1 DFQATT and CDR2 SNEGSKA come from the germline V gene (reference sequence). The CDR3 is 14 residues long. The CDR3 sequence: CSAREGGGNEKLFF. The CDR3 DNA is TGCAGTGCTAGAGAGGGAGGGGGGAATGAAAAACTGTTTTTT.

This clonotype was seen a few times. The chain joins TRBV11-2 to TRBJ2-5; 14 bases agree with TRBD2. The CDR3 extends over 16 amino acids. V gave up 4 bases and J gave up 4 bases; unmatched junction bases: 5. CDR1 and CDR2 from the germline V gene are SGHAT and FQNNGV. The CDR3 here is CASSSRLAGGRETQYF. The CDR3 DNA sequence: TGTGCCAGCAGCTCAAGACTAGCGGGGGGGCGAGAGACCCAGTACTTC.

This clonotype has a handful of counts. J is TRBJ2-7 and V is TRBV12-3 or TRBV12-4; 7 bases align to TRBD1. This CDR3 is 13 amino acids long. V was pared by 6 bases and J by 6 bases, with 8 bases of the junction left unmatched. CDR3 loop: CASRRDRTGEQYF. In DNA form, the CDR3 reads TGTGCCAGCAGGAGGGACAGAACCGGCGAGCAGTACTTC.

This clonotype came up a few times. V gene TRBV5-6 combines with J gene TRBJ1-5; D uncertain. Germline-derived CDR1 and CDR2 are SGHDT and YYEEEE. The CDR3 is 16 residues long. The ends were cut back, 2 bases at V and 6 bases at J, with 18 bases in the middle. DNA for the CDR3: TGTGCCAGCAGCTTCTTTGGAGCCGGGGAAGGTCAGCCCCAGCATTTT. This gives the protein CASSFFGAGEGQPQHF.

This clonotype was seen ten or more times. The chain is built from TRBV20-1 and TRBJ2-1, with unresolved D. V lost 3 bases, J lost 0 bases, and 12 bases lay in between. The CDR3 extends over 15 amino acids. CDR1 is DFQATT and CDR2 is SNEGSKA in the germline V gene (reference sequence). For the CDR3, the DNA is TGCAGTGCTAGTCTGGCGTTAAGCTCCTACAATGAGCAGTTCTTC. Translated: CSASLALSSYNEQFF.

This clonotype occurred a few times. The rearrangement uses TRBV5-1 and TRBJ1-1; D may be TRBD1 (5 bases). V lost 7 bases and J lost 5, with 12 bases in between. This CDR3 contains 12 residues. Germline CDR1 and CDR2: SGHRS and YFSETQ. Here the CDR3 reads CASQGSRTEAFF. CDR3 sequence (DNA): TGCGCCAGCCAGGGTTCACGGACTGAAGCTTTCTTT.